The entry below gives a single TCR beta chain sequence along with its context. What it binds is not known. The method was immunoSEQ multiplex PCR; TCRdb's version includes in-frame clones alone and lacks a portion of them. The sample has under 25,000 clones, around 80% seen once. This entry belongs to a study of T cells and Merkel cell carcinoma outcomes. Study results and caveats: Reportedly, T-cell repertoire with density predicts Merkel cell carcinoma outcomes.

The CDR3 loop spans 14 amino acids. Germline loops: CDR1 MGHRA, CDR2 YSYEKL. Trimming left V 0 bases short and J 9 bases short, with 14 bases between. The clonotype was recovered from a human donor with Merkel cell carcinoma. The source material was tumor tissue from Merkel cell carcinoma. The chain combines TRBV4-1 with TRBJ1-2; D not certain. CDR3 coding DNA: TGCGCCAGCAGCCAAGATGAAGGCCCGAGGAGCTACACCTTC. It translates to CASSQDEGPRSYTF.